Following are 27 T cell receptor beta chains from one sample sequenced in a study of T cell changes during pregnancy in multiple sclerosis. This table comes from immunoSEQ multiplex PCR, and its TCRdb copy is limited to in-frame clones, with some not included. Seen here are fewer than 50,000 clones, around 93% observed once, and the top ten hold roughly 8.1%. Sequencing used CD8+ T cells from peripheral blood mononuclear cells, obtained in the third trimester of pregnancy. The receptor set was obtained from a female donor with multiple sclerosis, enrolled in a pregnancy study.

V and J are TRBV5-4 and TRBJ2-2, with a weak D call TRBD2 (6 bases). Looked up from germline, CDR1 is SGHNT and CDR2 is YYREEE (reference sequence). The CDR3 runs to 14 residues. Between the trimmed V and J ends, which lost 4 bases and 6 bases, there was a span of 13 bases. The CDR3 here is CASSPWRGSGELFF. The CDR3 DNA sequence: TGTGCCAGCAGCCCCTGGCGGGGTTCCGGGGAGCTGTTTTTT.

The chain combines TRBV27 with TRBJ2-7, with TRBD1 matching 10 bases. V lost 4 bases and J lost 4; bases outside the gene matches: 7. The CDR3 covers 15 residues. Looked up from germline, CDR1 is MNHEY and CDR2 is SMNVEV (reference sequence). The CDR3 sequence is CASSSRDRGIYEQYF. The CDR3 DNA sequence: TGTGCCAGCAGTTCCCGGGACAGGGGAATTTACGAGCAGTACTTC.

The V gene is TRBV28, the J gene TRBJ1-4; unclear D gene. The CDR3 is made up of 14 amino acids. The V and J ends lost 0 bases and 7 bases respectively, with 9 bases between them. Germline-derived CDR1 and CDR2 are MDHEN and SYDVKM. CDR3 region: CASSLWRVGEKLFF. The CDR3 nucleotides are TGTGCCAGCAGTTTATGGAGGGTTGGTGAAAAACTGTTTTTT.

The chain employs TRBV7-8 and TRBJ2-7; D is ambiguous. Trimming took 4 bases from V and 2 from J, leaving 18 bases between them. Germline CDR1 reads SGHVS; CDR2 reads FQNEAQ. This CDR3 region has 16 residues. The CDR3 sequence is CASSSLSTGSAYEQYF. DNA of the CDR3: TGTGCCAGCAGCTCCTTAAGTACGGGTTCCGCCTACGAGCAGTACTTC.

Here the CDR3 reads CASGPEGASEKLFF. The CDR3 nucleotides are TGTGCCAGCGGACCAGAGGGGGCGTCGGAAAAACTGTTTTTT. The chain recombines TRBV7-9 with TRBJ1-4; 7 nucleotides line up with TRBD1. After removal of 8 bases from V and 8 bases from J, the junction contained 11 bases not matched to a gene. The CDR3 runs to 14 residues. Germline V CDR1 and CDR2: SEHNR, FQNEAQ (reference sequence).

In DNA, the CDR3 is TGTGCCAGCAGTCCCCTGGGGGGGAGGACTAATGAAAAACTGTTTTTT. Translation: CASSPLGGRTNEKLFF. The chain links TRBV2 to TRBJ1-4; tentative D call: TRBD1 (5 bases). Trimming pared 5 bases from V and 2 bases from J, leaving 15 bases between. The CDR3 runs 16 residues. Germline V gives CDR1 SNHLY, CDR2 FYNNEI. The full variable domain, rest sourced from reference TRBV2 and TRBJ1-4, is EPEVTQTPSHQVTQMGQEVILRCVPISNHLYFYWYRQILGQKVEFLVSFYNNEISEKSEIFDDQFSVERPDGSNFTLKIRSTKLEDSAMYFCASSPLGGRTNEKLFFGSGTQLSVL.

Remarks on this clone: Other nucleotide sequences from this sample produce the same CDR3. J is TRBJ2-1 and V is TRBV2; 7 nucleotides line up with TRBD1. Looked up from germline, CDR1 is SNHLY and CDR2 is FYNNEI. The V gene end was trimmed by 4 bases and the J gene end by 7 bases; junction bases not matched to a gene: 10. The CDR3 extends over 15 amino acids. In DNA form, the CDR3 reads TGTGCCAGCAGTGGGACAGGCGGAACAGGTAATGAGCAGTTCTTC. The encoded protein is CASSGTGGTGNEQFF.

This sequence joins TRBV7-3 and TRBJ1-1; tentatively, D is TRBD1 (5 bases). V lost 6 bases, J lost 1 base, and 9 bases lay in between. Germline V gives CDR1 SGHTA, CDR2 FQGTGA. The CDR3 is made up of 13 amino acids. CDR3 amino acids: CASSAGPNTEAFF. Here the CDR3 DNA reads TGTGCCAGCAGTGCAGGGCCGAACACTGAAGCTTTCTTT.

This chain links TRBV14 with TRBJ1-1; possible D gene TRBD1, 5 bases. The CDR3 has 17 residues. V lost 0 bases to trimming and J lost 1 base, with 15 bases between them. The germline gives CDR1 SGHDN, CDR2 FVKESK. The CDR3 region is CASSQDGTGAWNTEAFF. In DNA, the CDR3 is TGTGCCAGCAGCCAAGATGGAACAGGCGCGTGGAACACTGAAGCTTTCTTT.

The rearrangement uses TRBV6-5 and TRBJ2-7; the D gene is possibly TRBD1 (6 bases). Per the germline V gene, CDR1 is MNHEY and CDR2 is SVGAGI. There are 14 residues in the CDR3. Trimming pared 6 bases from V and 2 bases from J, leaving 14 bases between. This chain's CDR3 is CASRAGQPAYEQYF. CDR3 in DNA: TGTGCCAGCAGGGCCGGACAGCCCGCCTACGAGCAGTACTTC.

The chain is built from TRBV19 and TRBJ2-7, with a tentative D call TRBD1 (5 bases). CDR3 length: 15 amino acids. CDR1 LNHDA and CDR2 SQIVND come from the germline V gene (reference sequence). V shed 5 bases and J shed 4 bases, with 18 bases lying between them. The CDR3 loop is CASSFGSAGWYEQYF. CDR3 nucleotide sequence: TGTGCCAGTAGTTTCGGTTCGGCAGGGTGGTACGAGCAGTACTTC.

The chain carries TRBV7-5 and TRBJ2-7; TRBD1, the D gene given by the table, was not confirmed from the DNA. TRBV7-5 is noted as a pseudogene. This CDR3 contains 19 residues. For the CDR3, the DNA is TGTGCCAGAAGCTTAGAGCGACAGGGACAGGGGGCTCGGTCCTACGAGCAGTACTTC. Translating gives CARSLERQGQGARSYEQYF.

The V call is TRBV11-3, the J call TRBJ2-7, with TRBD2 identical over 7 bases. The CDR3 contains 13 residues. The germline V gene has CDR1 SGHNT and CDR2 YENEEA. The J segment lost 3 bases and the V segment lost 1 base, leaving 0 bases of the junction unmatched. This CDR3 is CASSLGGGYEQYF. The CDR3 coding sequence is TGTGCCAGCAGCTTAGGGGGGGGCTACGAGCAGTACTTC.

The chain uses TRBV5-6 and TRBJ2-1, with D perhaps matching TRBD2 (5 bases). Germline V gene sequence: CDR1 SGHDT, CDR2 YYEEEE. The CDR3 consists of 16 residues. V dropped 3 bases and J dropped 2 bases, with 15 bases sitting between them. CDR3 DNA: TGTGCCAGCAGCTCTCAGCGGAGACAACCCTACAATGAGCAGTTCTTC. It is translated as CASSSQRRQPYNEQFF.

CDR3 in amino acids: CASSPDSFARSYEQYF. The DNA for the CDR3 is TGTGCCAGTAGCCCAGACTCCTTTGCACGCTCCTACGAGCAGTACTTC. This chain links TRBV19 with TRBJ2-7; D is ambiguous. Germline V gene data show CDR1 as LNHDA and CDR2 as SQIVND (reference sequence). V lost 6 bases and J 0 bases, leaving 18 bases between the germline ends. This CDR3 is built from 16 residues.

J is TRBJ1-5 and V is TRBV28, with TRBD1 matching over 9 bases. Germline V gene lookup returns CDR1 MDHEN and CDR2 SYDVKM. With V trimmed by 4 bases and J by 3 bases, 4 bases remained unmatched. The CDR3 runs to 15 residues. CDR3 residues: CASSSGTGSNQPQHF. The CDR3, as DNA: TGTGCCAGCAGTTCTGGGACAGGGTCCAATCAGCCCCAGCATTTT.

This chain uses TRBV30 with TRBJ1-5; D might be TRBD1 (5 bases). Germline values: CDR1 GTSNPN, CDR2 SVGIG (reference sequence). Trimming left V 1 base short and J 6 bases short, with 10 bases between. This CDR3 spans 13 amino acids. CDR3 amino acids: CAWSAGGSQPQHF. CDR3 DNA sequence: TGTGCCTGGAGTGCGGGGGGGAGTCAGCCCCAGCATTTT. Based on the CDR3 plus reference TRBV30 and TRBJ1-5, the full variable domain is SQTIHQWPATLVQPVGSPLSLECTVEGTSNPNLYWYRQAAGRGLQLLFYSVGIGQISSEVPQNLSASRPQDRQFILSSKKLLLSDSGFYLCAWSAGGSQPQHFGDGTRLSIL.

The chain couples TRBV19 to TRBJ2-1; TRBD1 aligns across 7 bases. The CDR3 is made up of 14 amino acids. The V and J ends lost 5 bases and 4 bases, in that order; junction bases with no gene match: 5. Germline loops: CDR1 LNHDA, CDR2 SQIVND (reference sequence). The CDR3 DNA is TGTGCCAGTAGTCCCGGGACAGTATACAATGAGCAGTTCTTC. Its protein is CASSPGTVYNEQFF.

This clone was seen more than once but under ten times. The chain employs TRBV14 and TRBJ2-2, with D tentatively TRBD1 (5 bases). The V and J ends lost 0 bases and 5 bases respectively, with 13 bases between them. Germline CDR1 SGHDN, CDR2 FVKESK. The CDR3 is 16 amino acids. CDR3 protein: CASSQDGRVLTGELFF. The DNA of the CDR3 is TGTGCCAGCAGCCAAGACGGCAGGGTCTTAACCGGGGAGCTGTTTTTT.

CDR3 bases: TGCAGCGTTCAGGGAGGAGGCTACAATGAGCAGTTCTTC. It yields the protein CSVQGGGYNEQFF. This chain connects TRBV29-1 to TRBJ2-1; D perhaps matches TRBD2 (6 bases). V dropped 5 bases and J dropped 3 bases, with 11 bases sitting between them. Germline CDR1 and CDR2: SQVTM and ANQGSEA. The CDR3 totals 13 residues.

The V gene is TRBV29-1, the J gene TRBJ2-5, with D possibly TRBD1 on 5 matching bases. Germline assignment: CDR1 SQVTM and CDR2 ANQGSEA. Trimming pared 7 bases from V and 4 bases from J, leaving 10 bases between. The length of the CDR3 is 11 residues. DNA for the CDR3: TGCAGCGGACAGTACGGAGAGACCCAGTACTTC. This encodes CSGQYGETQYF.

J is TRBJ2-7 and V is TRBV28; 8 bases fit TRBD1. Germline V gene sequence: CDR1 MDHEN, CDR2 SYDVKM. V lost 3 bases and J lost 1; bases outside the gene matches: 8. The CDR3 has 16 residues. The CDR3 spells CASSFSRTGTSYEQYF. CDR3 nucleotides: TGTGCCAGCAGTTTTAGTAGGACAGGGACTTCCTACGAGCAGTACTTC.

V and J are TRBV4-3 and TRBJ2-7; 7 nucleotides agree with TRBD2. Germline V gene sequence: CDR1 LGHNA, CDR2 YSLEER. The CDR3 runs 15 residues. The trim removed 5 bases at V and 5 bases at J, leaving 12 bases unmatched. CDR3 sequence reads: CASSSGLVSPHEQYF. Written as DNA, the CDR3 is TGCGCCAGCAGCTCAGGACTAGTGAGTCCCCACGAGCAGTACTTC.

The rearrangement joins TRBV6-5 to TRBJ2-4, with 7 bases identical to TRBD2. Losses at the gene ends were 2 bases for V and 6 bases for J; bases not matched to a gene: 10. In germline, CDR1 is MNHEY, CDR2 SVGAGI. There are 16 residues in the CDR3. CDR3 residues: CASSYESGEGGNIQYF. DNA of the CDR3: TGTGCCAGCAGTTACGAGTCGGGGGAGGGCGGAAACATTCAGTACTTC.

The genes are TRBV5-1 and TRBJ2-3; TRBD2 might be the D (5 bases). Trimming took off 0 bases at V and 6 bases at J, with 14 bases between the two ends. Germline-derived CDR1 and CDR2 are SGHRS and YFSETQ. There are 15 residues in the CDR3. The CDR3 DNA reads TGCGCCAGCAGCTTGGATGCCTTCGGGGTGGATACGCAGTATTTT. Its translation is CASSLDAFGVDTQYF.

The chain joins TRBV19 to TRBJ2-7; 7 positions match TRBD2. V lost 1 base and J lost 7; bases outside the gene matches: 7. The germline CDR1 and CDR2 sequences are LNHDA and SQIVND (reference sequence). CDR3 length equals 14 residues. The CDR3 is CASSIGLASWEQYF. CDR3 DNA: TGTGCCAGTAGTATAGGACTAGCTTCTTGGGAGCAGTACTTC.

This chain joins TRBV7-6 and TRBJ2-3; 8 bases align to TRBD1. V shed 3 bases and J 2 bases; nucleotides not matched to a gene: 4. This CDR3 has 15 residues. Germline V lookup: CDR1 SGHVS, CDR2 FNYEAQ. In DNA, the CDR3 is TGTGCCAGCAGCTTTTGGACAGGGCACACAGATACGCAGTATTTT. Translated: CASSFWTGHTDTQYF.